This TCR beta chain was captured by sequencing in a study of neurological immune-mediated disorders. Findings of the study overall: The multiple sclerosis repertoire cluster lacked an association with any feature, whether clinical or MRI. Across subjects, no CDR3 amino acid sequence appeared in expanded clones of more than one subject, a finding that suggested private repertoires in all groups. The phylogenetic placement of 18 of 34 multiple sclerosis patients' repertoires in one related-CDR3 cluster constitutes a possible signature.

In its sample, this clonotype was seen many times. Its cognate antigen is unknown. Relative to the germline gene, one junction end is altered; a read error may explain this. One entry per CDR3 protein, called by TCRdb with MiXCR from the 5' RACE reads. The data contain just over 50,000 distinct CDR3 sequences, about 3% of them singletons. Unsorted libraries were generated from 2 million PBMCs. These cells had been stored in RNAlater at -80 C. This CDR3 is built from 14 residues. Germline CDR1 reads MGHRA; CDR2 reads YSYEKL. This TCR derives from a man aged 40-55 years with multiple sclerosis. Material: PBMCs. This chain joins TRBV4-1 and TRBJ1-5; D perhaps matches TRBD1 (6 bases). CDR3 region: CASSRTGGNQPQNF. The CDR3 bases are TGCGCCAGCAGCCGGACGGGGGGCAATCAGCCCCAGAATTTT.